The entry below gives a single T cell receptor (beta chain) sequence along with its context. The data were obtained in a study of T cell changes during pregnancy in multiple sclerosis. V was pared by 6 bases and J by 0 bases, with 5 bases of the junction left unmatched. Germline CDR1 is MDHEN and CDR2 is SYDVKM. The CDR3 runs 15 residues. Here immunoSEQ multiplex PCR was the method, and the copy in TCRdb shows in-frame clones only, minus some. The repertoire holds around 65,000 clones, with roughly 89% as singletons. The J gene is TRBJ2-1, the V gene TRBV28; 7 bases are a match to TRBD2. Sequencing was performed on peripheral blood, taken in the third trimester of pregnancy. This receptor was taken from a female donor in good health, enrolled as a control in a pregnancy study. The CDR3 sequence: CASRTSLNSYNEQFF. CDR3 DNA sequence: TGTGCCAGCAGGACTAGCCTTAACTCCTACAATGAGCAGTTCTTC. The complete variable domain, with remaining parts taken from reference TRBV28 and TRBJ2-1, reads DVKVTQSSRYLVKRTGEKVFLECVQDMDHENMFWYRQDPGLGLRLIYFSYDVKMKEKGDIPEGYSVSREKKERFSLILESASTNQTSMYLCASRTSLNSYNEQFFGPGTRLTVL.